This section outlines one TCR beta chain sequence together with its context. Its antigen is currently unknown. This record belongs to a study of PD-1 blockade in classical Hodgkin lymphoma. The germline V gene encodes CDR1 LNHDA and CDR2 SQIVND (reference sequence). Germline trimming cut 5 bases from V and 8 bases from J; bases unmatched to any gene: 13. The length of the CDR3 is 16 residues. The data were produced by immunoSEQ multiplex PCR, yet TCRdb's version contains in-frame clones alone and is incomplete. Of about 50,000 clones in the sample, about 90% were seen once. Broader study findings: Similar baseline diversity was found in complete responders and newly diagnosed patients. Some patients started nivolumab under 1 year after ASCT, and they were excluded. Repertoire difference causes, possibly disease activity or prior therapy, remain undefined.

Time point specified: cycle 4 day 1 (C4D1), after less than seven weeks of nivolumab. There was relapse after autologous stem cell transplantation in every patient, and there was variation in brentuximab vedotin exposure. This sample comprised peripheral blood mononuclear cells (PBMCs), obtained before the fourth cycle of nivolumab. This chain joins TRBV19 and TRBJ2-1; 9 bases are shared with TRBD1. The sequence came from a human donor with classical Hodgkin lymphoma. DNA for the CDR3: TGTGCCAGTAGTCCGCGGGGACAGGGACATCGATATGAGCAGTTCTTC. This codes for CASSPRGQGHRYEQFF.